This T cell receptor beta chain originates from a study of tumor-infiltrating lymphocytes in primary liver carcinoma. Overall study context: Patients comprised men and women whose ages fell between 30 and 69 years. Study-level findings and limits: Only about 7.5-24% of top clones were detected in each of the five tumor regions. Tumor-adjacent and tumor-blood pairs displayed less overlap than did pairs of tumor regions.

From germline, CDR1 is MDHEN and CDR2 SYDVKM. The length of the CDR3 is 13 residues. V lost 3 bases and J lost 5, with 11 bases in between. The template, approximately 500 ng total RNA, yielded TCR beta cDNA made with a constant-region primer. Modified slightly, ARM-PCR produced TCR beta libraries over three nested multiplex PCR rounds. Amplification in the first two PCR rounds was performed using TRBV1-TRBV30 forward primers and a C-beta reverse primer for approximately 10 cycles each. TCRdb called the multiplex PCR reads again in MiXCR, with one record for every CDR3 protein. This sample yields tens of thousands of distinct CDR3 sequences, of which 60% to 80% are seen a single time; roughly 35% belongs to the top ten. This clonotype was found many times. The antigen remains undetermined. For each extraction, RNA and DNA were obtained together from around 20-30 mg of unsorted bulk tissue.

The chain couples TRBV28 to TRBJ2-7; D perhaps matches TRBD1 (6 bases). Sequenced material: liver tumor tissue from sampling region 5. The subset: tumor region T5, tumor centre. The sequence was obtained from a woman aged 30 to 39 with primary liver carcinoma and hepatitis B virus infection. CDR3 nucleotide sequence: TGTGCCAGCAGTTTCTCACAGGGACACGAGCAGTACTTC. It translates to CASSFSQGHEQYF.